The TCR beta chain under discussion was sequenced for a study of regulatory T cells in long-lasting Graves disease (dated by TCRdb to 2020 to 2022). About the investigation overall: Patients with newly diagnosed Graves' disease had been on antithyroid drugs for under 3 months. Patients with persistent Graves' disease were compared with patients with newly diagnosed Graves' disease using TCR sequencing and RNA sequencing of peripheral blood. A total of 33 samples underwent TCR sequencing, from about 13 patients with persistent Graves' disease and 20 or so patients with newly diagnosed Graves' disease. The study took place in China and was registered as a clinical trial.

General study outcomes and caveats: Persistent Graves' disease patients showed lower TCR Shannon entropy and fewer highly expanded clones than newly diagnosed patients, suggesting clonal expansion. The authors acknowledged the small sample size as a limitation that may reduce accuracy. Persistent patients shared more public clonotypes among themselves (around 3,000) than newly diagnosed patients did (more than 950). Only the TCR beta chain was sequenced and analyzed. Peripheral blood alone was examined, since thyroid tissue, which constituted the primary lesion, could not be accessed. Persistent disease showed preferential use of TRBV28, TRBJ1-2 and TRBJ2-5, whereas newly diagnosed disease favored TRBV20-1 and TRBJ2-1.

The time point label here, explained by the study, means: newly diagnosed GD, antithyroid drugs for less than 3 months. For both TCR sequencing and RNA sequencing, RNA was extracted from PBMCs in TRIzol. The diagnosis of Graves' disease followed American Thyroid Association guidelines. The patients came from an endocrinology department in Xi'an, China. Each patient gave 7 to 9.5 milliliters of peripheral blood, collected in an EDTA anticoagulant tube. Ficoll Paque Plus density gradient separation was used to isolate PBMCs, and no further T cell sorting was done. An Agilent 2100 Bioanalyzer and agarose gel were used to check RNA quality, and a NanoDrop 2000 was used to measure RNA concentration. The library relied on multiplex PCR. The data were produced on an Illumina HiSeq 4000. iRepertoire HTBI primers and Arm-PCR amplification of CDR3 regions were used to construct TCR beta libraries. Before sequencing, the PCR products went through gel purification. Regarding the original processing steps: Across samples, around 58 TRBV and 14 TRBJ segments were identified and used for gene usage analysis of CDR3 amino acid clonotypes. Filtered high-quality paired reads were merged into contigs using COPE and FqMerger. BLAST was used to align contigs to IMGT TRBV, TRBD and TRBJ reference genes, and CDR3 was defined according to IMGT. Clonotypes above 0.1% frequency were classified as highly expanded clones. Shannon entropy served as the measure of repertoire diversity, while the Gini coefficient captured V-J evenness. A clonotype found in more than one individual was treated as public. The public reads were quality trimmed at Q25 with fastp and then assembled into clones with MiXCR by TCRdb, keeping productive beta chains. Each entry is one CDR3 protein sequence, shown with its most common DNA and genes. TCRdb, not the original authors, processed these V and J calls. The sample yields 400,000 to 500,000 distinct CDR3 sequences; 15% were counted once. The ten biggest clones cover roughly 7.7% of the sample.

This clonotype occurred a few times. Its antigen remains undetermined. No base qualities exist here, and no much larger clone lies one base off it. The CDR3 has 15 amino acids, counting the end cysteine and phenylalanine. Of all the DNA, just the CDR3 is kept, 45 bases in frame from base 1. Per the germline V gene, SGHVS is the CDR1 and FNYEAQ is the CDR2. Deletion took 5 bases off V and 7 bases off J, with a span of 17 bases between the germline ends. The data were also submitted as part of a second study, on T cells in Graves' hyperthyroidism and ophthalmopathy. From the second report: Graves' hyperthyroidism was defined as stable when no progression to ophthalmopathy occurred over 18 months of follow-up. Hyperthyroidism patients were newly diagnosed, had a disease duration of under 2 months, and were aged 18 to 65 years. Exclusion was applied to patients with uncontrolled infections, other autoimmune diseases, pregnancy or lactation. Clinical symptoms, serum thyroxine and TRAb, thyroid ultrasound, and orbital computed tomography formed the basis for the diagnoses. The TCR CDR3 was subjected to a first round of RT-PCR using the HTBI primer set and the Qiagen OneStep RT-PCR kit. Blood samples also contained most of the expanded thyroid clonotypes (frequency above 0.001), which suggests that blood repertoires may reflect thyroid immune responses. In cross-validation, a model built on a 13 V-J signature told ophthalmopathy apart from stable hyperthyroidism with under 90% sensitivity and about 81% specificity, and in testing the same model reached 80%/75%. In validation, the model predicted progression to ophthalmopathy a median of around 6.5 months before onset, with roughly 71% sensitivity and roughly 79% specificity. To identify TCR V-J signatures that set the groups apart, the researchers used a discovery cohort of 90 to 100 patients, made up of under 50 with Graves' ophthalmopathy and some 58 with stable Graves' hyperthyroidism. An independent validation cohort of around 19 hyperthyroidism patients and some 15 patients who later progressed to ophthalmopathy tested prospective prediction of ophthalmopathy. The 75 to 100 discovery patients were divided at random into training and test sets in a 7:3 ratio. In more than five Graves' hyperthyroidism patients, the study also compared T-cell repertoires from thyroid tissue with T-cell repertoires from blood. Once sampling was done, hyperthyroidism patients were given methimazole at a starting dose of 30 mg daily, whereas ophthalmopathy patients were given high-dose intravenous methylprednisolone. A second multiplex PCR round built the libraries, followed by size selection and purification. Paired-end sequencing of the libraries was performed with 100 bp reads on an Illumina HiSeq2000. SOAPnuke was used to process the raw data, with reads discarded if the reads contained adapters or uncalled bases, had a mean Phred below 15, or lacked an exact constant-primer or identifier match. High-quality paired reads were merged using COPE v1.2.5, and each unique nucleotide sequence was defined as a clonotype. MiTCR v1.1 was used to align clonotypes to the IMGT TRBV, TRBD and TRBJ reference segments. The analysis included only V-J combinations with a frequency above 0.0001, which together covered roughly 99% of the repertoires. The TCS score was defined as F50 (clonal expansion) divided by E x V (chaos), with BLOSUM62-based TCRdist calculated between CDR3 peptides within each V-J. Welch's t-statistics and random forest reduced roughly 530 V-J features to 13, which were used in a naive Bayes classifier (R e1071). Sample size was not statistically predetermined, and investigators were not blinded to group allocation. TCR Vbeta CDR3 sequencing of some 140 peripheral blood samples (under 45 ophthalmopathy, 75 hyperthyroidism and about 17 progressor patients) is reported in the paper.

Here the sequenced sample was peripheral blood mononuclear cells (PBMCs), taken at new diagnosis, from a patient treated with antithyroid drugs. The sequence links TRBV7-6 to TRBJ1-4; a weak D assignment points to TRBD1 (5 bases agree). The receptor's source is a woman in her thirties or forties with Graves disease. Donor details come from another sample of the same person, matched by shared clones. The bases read TGTGCCAGCAGCCGTGTAGGGCAGGGAGTTGAAAAACTGTTTTTT. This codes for CASSRVGQGVEKLFF. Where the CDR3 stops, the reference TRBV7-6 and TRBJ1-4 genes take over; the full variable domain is GAGVSQSPRYKVTKRGQDVALRCDPISGHVSLYWYRQALGQGPEFLTYFNYEAQQDKSGLPNDRFSAERPEGSISTLTIQRTEQRDSAMYRCASSRVGQGVEKLFFGSGTQLSVL.